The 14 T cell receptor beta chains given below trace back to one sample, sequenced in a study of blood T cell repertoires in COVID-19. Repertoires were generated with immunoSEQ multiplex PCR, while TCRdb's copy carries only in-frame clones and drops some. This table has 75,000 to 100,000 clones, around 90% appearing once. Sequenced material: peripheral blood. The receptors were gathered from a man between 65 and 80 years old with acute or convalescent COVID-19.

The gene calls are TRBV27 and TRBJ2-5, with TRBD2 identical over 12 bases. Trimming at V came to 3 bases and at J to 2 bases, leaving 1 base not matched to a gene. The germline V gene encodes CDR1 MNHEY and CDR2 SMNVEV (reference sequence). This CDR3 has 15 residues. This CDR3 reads CASSFGLAGQETQYF. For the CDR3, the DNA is TGTGCCAGCAGTTTCGGACTAGCGGGGCAAGAGACCCAGTACTTC.

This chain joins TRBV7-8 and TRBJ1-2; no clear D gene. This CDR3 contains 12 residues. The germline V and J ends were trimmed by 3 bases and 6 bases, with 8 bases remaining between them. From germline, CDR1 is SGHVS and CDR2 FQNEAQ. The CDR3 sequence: CASSFIQDGYTF. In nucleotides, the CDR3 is TGTGCCAGCAGCTTCATTCAGGATGGCTACACCTTC.

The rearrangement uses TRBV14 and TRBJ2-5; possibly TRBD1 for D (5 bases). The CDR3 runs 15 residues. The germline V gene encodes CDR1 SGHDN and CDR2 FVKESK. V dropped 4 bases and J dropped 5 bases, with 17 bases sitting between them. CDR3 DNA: TGTGCCAGCAGCCCAAGAAGACCAGGGTCGGAGACCCAGTACTTC. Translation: CASSPRRPGSETQYF.

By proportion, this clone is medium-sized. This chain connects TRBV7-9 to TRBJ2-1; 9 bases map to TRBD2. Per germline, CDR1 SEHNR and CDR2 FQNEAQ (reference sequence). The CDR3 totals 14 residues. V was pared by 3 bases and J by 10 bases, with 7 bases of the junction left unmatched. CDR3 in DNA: TGTGCCAGCAGCTTTAGCGGGGGTTGGAAGGAGCAGTTCTTC. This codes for CASSFSGGWKEQFF.

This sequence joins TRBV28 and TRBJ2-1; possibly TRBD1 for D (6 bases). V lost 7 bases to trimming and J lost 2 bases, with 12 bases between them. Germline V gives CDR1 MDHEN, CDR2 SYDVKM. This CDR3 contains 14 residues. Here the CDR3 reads CASKGGQTYNEQFF. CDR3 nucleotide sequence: TGTGCCAGCAAGGGCGGACAGACCTACAATGAGCAGTTCTTC.

CDR3 in amino acids: CASSGAGNQPQHF. The CDR3 coding sequence is TGTGCCAGCTCGGGGGCTGGCAATCAGCCCCAGCATTTT. This sequence joins TRBV18 and TRBJ1-5; maybe TRBD1 (6 bases). The CDR3 is made up of 13 amino acids. Germline V lookup: CDR1 KGHSH, CDR2 LQKENI. V was clipped by 6 bases and J by 2 bases, with 8 bases between them.

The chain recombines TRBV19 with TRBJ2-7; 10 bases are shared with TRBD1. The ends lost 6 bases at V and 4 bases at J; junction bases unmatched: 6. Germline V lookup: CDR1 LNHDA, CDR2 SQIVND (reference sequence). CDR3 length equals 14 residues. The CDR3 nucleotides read TGTGCCAGTAGCCTGACAGGGGGCGCATACGAGCAGTACTTC. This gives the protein CASSLTGGAYEQYF. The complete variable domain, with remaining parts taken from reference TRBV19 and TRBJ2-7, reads DGGITQSPKYLFRKEGQNVTLSCEQNLNHDAMYWYRQDPGQGLRLIYYSQIVNDFQKGDIAEGYSVSREKKESFPLTVTSAQKNPTAFYLCASSLTGGAYEQYFGPGTRLTVT.

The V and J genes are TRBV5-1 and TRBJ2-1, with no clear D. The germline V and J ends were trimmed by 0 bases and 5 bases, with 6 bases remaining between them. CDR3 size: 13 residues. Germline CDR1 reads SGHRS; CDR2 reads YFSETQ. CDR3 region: CASSLAANNEQFF. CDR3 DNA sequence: TGCGCCAGCAGCTTGGCCGCGAACAATGAGCAGTTCTTC.

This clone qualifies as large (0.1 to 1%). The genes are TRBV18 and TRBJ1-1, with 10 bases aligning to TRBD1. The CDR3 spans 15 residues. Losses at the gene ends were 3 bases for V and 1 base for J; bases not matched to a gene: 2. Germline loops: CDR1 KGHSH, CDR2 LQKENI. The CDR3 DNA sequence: TGTGCCAGCTCACCCCGGGACAGGGGGAACACTGAAGCTTTCTTT. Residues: CASSPRDRGNTEAFF.

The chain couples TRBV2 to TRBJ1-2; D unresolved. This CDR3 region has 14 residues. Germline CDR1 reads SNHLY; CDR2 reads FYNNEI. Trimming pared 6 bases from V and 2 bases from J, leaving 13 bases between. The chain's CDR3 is CASSYLTGNYGYTF. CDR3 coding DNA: TGTGCCAGCAGCTACCTGACCGGGAACTATGGCTACACCTTC.

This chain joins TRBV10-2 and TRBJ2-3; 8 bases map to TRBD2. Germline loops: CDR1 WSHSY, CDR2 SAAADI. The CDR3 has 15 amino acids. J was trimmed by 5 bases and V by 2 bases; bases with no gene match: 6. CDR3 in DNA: TGCGCCAGCAGTGAGGGAGCGGGAGTAATAGATACGCAGTATTTT. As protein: CASSEGAGVIDTQYF.

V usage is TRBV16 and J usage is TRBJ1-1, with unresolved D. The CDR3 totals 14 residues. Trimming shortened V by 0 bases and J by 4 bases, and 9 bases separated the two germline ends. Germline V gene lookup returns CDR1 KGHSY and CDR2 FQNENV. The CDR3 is CASSQSLGVTEAFF. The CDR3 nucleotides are TGTGCCAGCAGCCAATCGCTGGGAGTCACTGAAGCTTTCTTT.

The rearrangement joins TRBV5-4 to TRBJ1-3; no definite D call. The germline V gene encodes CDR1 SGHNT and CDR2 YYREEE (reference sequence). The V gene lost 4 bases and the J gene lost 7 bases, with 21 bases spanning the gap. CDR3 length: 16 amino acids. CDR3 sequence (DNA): TGTGCCAGCAGCCTGCAGGTTGCGGGCGGAAGGAACACCATATATTTT. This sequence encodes CASSLQVAGGRNTIYF.

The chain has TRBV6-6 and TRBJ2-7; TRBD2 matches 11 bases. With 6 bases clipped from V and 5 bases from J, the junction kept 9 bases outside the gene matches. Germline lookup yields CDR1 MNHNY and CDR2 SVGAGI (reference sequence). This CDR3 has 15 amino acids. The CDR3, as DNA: TGTGCCAGCAGCCCTACTAGCGGGGGAACAAACGAGCAGTACTTC. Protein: CASSPTSGGTNEQYF.